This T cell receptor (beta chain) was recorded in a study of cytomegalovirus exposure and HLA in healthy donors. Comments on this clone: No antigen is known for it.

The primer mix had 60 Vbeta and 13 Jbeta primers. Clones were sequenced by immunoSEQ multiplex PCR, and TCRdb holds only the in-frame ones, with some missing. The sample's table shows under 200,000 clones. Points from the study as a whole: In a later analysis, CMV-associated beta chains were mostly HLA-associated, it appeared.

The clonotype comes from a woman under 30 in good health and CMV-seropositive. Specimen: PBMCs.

As DNA, the CDR3 is TGTGCCAGCAGCTTAGGACAGAACTATGGCTACACCTTC. Protein sequence: CASSLGQNYGYTF. This chain joins TRBV7-9 and TRBJ1-2; TRBD1 might be the D (5 bases). CDR1 and CDR2 (germline): SEHNR, FQNEAQ (reference sequence). V was shortened by 1 base and J by 2 bases, with 5 bases between the two germline ends. The CDR3 has 13 amino acids.